Shown below are 27 T cell receptor beta chains from a single sample sequenced in a study of early T cells in non-severe SARS-CoV-2 infection. TCRdb reanalysed the 5' RACE reads using MiXCR and keeps one entry per CDR3 protein. The table lists some 60,000 distinct CDR3 sequences, about 9.1% of them singletons. Sequences were obtained from whole blood. The receptors derive from an adult who was a healthcare worker with PCR-confirmed SARS-CoV-2 infection or an uninfected control (not recorded which).

This clonotype was counted only a few times. The rearrangement uses TRBV2 and TRBJ2-3; TRBD2 agrees at 9 bases. J gave up 2 bases and V 4 bases, and 4 bases lay outside the gene matches. The length of the CDR3 is 15 residues. CDR1 and CDR2 from the germline V gene are SNHLY and FYNNEI. CDR3 protein: CASSVVAGDTDTQYF. CDR3 coding DNA: TGTGCCAGCAGTGTGGTAGCGGGGGACACAGATACGCAGTATTTT. Variable domain in full (rest from reference TRBV2 and TRBJ2-3): EPEVTQTPSHQVTQMGQEVILRCVPISNHLYFYWYRQILGQKVEFLVSFYNNEISEKSEIFDDQFSVERPDGSNFTLKIRSTKLEDSAMYFCASSVVAGDTDTQYFGPGTRLTVL.

In its sample, this clonotype was seen a few times. This chain uses TRBV29-1 with TRBJ2-5; D is unclear. The ends were cut back, 5 bases at V and 0 bases at J, with 10 bases in the middle. Germline V CDR1 and CDR2: SQVTM, ANQGSEA. The CDR3 runs 13 residues. The CDR3 protein is CSVPGLYQETQYF. In DNA form, the CDR3 reads TGCAGCGTTCCCGGATTGTACCAAGAGACCCAGTACTTC.

This clonotype was recorded at least ten times. The rearrangement joins TRBV5-1 to TRBJ2-3; D call uncertain. The V gene's germline CDR1 is SGHRS and CDR2 YFSETQ. Between the trimmed V and J ends, which lost 3 bases and 2 bases, there was a span of 7 bases. The CDR3 is made up of 13 amino acids. CDR3 bases: TGCGCCAGCAGCTCTATCACCACAGATACGCAGTATTTT. Protein sequence: CASSSITTDTQYF. Full variable domain (remainder filled in from reference TRBV5-1 and TRBJ2-3): KAGVTQTPRYLIKTRGQQVTLSCSPISGHRSVSWYQQTPGQGLQFLFEYFSETQRNKGNFPGRFSGRQFSNSRSEMNVSTLELGDSALYLCASSSITTDTQYFGPGTRLTVL.

J is TRBJ2-5 and V is TRBV19; TRBD1 matches at 7 bases. The CDR3 consists of 16 residues. CDR1 LNHDA and CDR2 SQIVND come from the germline V gene (reference sequence). Germline trimming cut 7 bases from V and 0 bases from J; bases unmatched to any gene: 11. CDR3 amino acids: CASTDGPGQYQETQYF. The CDR3, as DNA: TGTGCCAGTACCGATGGTCCGGGACAGTACCAAGAGACCCAGTACTTC. Together with reference TRBV19 and TRBJ2-5, the CDR3 gives the full variable domain: DGGITQSPKYLFRKEGQNVTLSCEQNLNHDAMYWYRQDPGQGLRLIYYSQIVNDFQKGDIAEGYSVSREKKESFPLTVTSAQKNPTAFYLCASTDGPGQYQETQYFGPGTRLLVL.

The genes are TRBV9 and TRBJ2-7; D is unresolved. This CDR3 is 13 amino acids long. From germline, CDR1 is SGDLS and CDR2 YYNGEE. V lost 2 bases and J 6 bases, leaving 12 bases between the germline ends. CDR3 residues: CASSVTAPGEQYF. Written as DNA, the CDR3 is TGTGCCAGCAGCGTTACAGCTCCCGGCGAGCAGTACTTC. The full variable domain, rest sourced from reference TRBV9 and TRBJ2-7, is DSGVTQTPKHLITATGQRVTLRCSPRSGDLSVYWYQQSLDQGLQFLIQYYNGEERAKGNILERFSAQQFPDLHSELNLSSLELGDSALYFCASSVTAPGEQYFGPGTRLTVT.

This clonotype has ten or more counts. The chain has TRBV3-1 and TRBJ2-7, with TRBD1 identical over 7 bases. The trim removed 1 base at V and 5 bases at J, leaving 8 bases unmatched. The CDR3 is 15 amino acids. Germline CDR1 and CDR2: LGHDT and YNNKEL (reference sequence). DNA for the CDR3: TGTGCCAGCAGCCAAGTATTAGGGGGCTTCCACGAGCAGTACTTC. Translation gives CASSQVLGGFHEQYF.

The table lists this clonotype with many counts. The V call is TRBV18, the J call TRBJ2-7; TRBD1 matches at 9 bases. The length of the CDR3 is 16 residues. Trimming took 3 bases from V and 1 from J; bases not matched to a gene: 7. CDR1 is KGHSH, CDR2 LQKENI, per germline. CDR3 DNA: TGTGCCAGCTCACCGAATCCCGGGACAGGGTCCTACGAGCAGTACTTC. This encodes CASSPNPGTGSYEQYF.

There are many counts of this clonotype. V is TRBV20-1 and J is TRBJ1-6, with D possibly TRBD1 on 6 matching bases. The CDR3 is 13 amino acids. The V gene's germline CDR1 is DFQATT and CDR2 SNEGSKA (reference sequence). V shed 2 bases and J shed 6 bases, with 8 bases lying between them. CDR3 amino acids: CSARTGTNSPLHF. The CDR3 DNA reads TGCAGTGCTAGAACAGGGACTAATTCACCCCTCCACTTT.

This clonotype was recorded many times. The chain recombines TRBV27 with TRBJ2-1, with 10 bases matching TRBD2. Looked up from germline, CDR1 is MNHEY and CDR2 is SMNVEV (reference sequence). V was clipped by 7 bases and J by 4 bases; unmatched bases: 10. The CDR3 consists of 16 residues. CDR3 loop: CASTPLSGRTYNEQFF. In nucleotides, the CDR3 is TGTGCCAGCACCCCCCTTAGCGGGAGGACTTACAATGAGCAGTTCTTC.

The chain couples TRBV6-2 or TRBV6-3 to TRBJ1-1; D perhaps matches TRBD1 (5 bases). Trimming took 6 bases from V and 1 from J, leaving 12 bases between them. The CDR3 is 14 amino acids. Germline CDR1 MNHEY, CDR2 SVGEGT. The CDR3 loop reads CASRGVSTNTEAFF. CDR3 nucleotide sequence: TGTGCCAGCAGGGGGGTCTCAACGAACACTGAAGCTTTCTTT.

This clonotype appeared many times. The genes are TRBV5-4 and TRBJ1-4; TRBD1 matches at 8 bases. Germline loops: CDR1 SGHNT, CDR2 YYREEE (reference sequence). The CDR3 contains 14 residues. J lost 8 bases, V lost 3 bases, and 6 bases had no gene match. The CDR3 loop is CASSSNNRGEKLFF. Here the CDR3 DNA reads TGTGCCAGCAGCTCGAACAACAGGGGGGAAAAACTGTTTTTT.

The genes are TRBV20-1 and TRBJ2-1; tentatively, D is TRBD2 (6 bases). Per germline, CDR1 DFQATT and CDR2 SNEGSKA (reference sequence). The CDR3 length is 15 residues. The V end was cut by 5 bases, the J end by 4 bases, with 18 bases between. CDR3 coding DNA: TGCAGTGCTGGAACCAACAAGCGGGCGTACAATGAGCAGTTCTTC. Residues: CSAGTNKRAYNEQFF.

This clonotype was observed many times. The chain combines TRBV27 with TRBJ1-2, with no clear D. Germline CDR1 is MNHEY and CDR2 is SMNVEV (reference sequence). CDR3 length: 11 amino acids. V lost 4 bases to trimming and J lost 8 bases, with 8 bases between them. The CDR3 DNA follows: TGTGCCAGCAGTTCTGGGTGGGGCTACACCTTC. It codes for CASSSGWGYTF.

The sample holds many counts of this clonotype. CDR3 sequence: CASSFSGTGGQPQHF. The CDR3 DNA is TGTGCCAGCAGCTTTTCCGGGACAGGGGGTCAGCCCCAGCATTTT. The chain has TRBV7-2 and TRBJ1-5; 11 bases are a match to TRBD1. In germline, CDR1 is SGHTA, CDR2 FQGNSA. The CDR3 consists of 15 residues. V dropped 3 bases and J dropped 6; count of bases not matched to a gene: 4.

This clonotype was detected ten times or more. This chain connects TRBV15 to TRBJ2-3; no reliable D call. Trimming cost V 0 bases and J 4 bases, with 5 bases left between them. The germline V gene encodes CDR1 LNHNV and CDR2 YYDKDF (reference sequence). The CDR3 is 13 residues long. CDR3 DNA: TGTGCCACCAGCAGAGACCCGGCAGATACGCAGTATTTT. Amino acid sequence: CATSRDPADTQYF.

This sequence joins TRBV11-2 and TRBJ2-3; 7 bases align to TRBD2. Germline trimming cut 4 bases from V and 4 bases from J; bases unmatched to any gene: 8. CDR3 size: 15 residues. The germline CDR1 and CDR2 sequences are SGHAT and FQNNGV. Here the CDR3 DNA reads TGTGCCAGCAGCTCGGGCGGAAGCGGGGCAGATACGCAGTATTTT. This gives the protein CASSSGGSGADTQYF.

This clonotype was found many times. The gene calls are TRBV4-3 and TRBJ2-3; 8 bases align to TRBD2. CDR1 LGHNA and CDR2 YSLEER come from the germline V gene. The CDR3 totals 16 residues. Losses at the gene ends were 0 bases for V and 4 bases for J; bases not matched to a gene: 6. Here the CDR3 DNA reads TGCGCCAGCAGCCAAGAGCCCGGGAGGGGAGCAGATACGCAGTATTTT. Protein sequence: CASSQEPGRGADTQYF.

This clonotype has at least ten counts. The chain carries TRBV7-2 and TRBJ2-5; a possible D gene is TRBD2 (6 bases). CDR1 and CDR2 (germline): SGHTA, FQGNSA. This CDR3 has 14 amino acids. The ends were cut back, 5 bases at V and 5 bases at J, with 15 bases in the middle. CDR3 DNA sequence: TGTGCCAGCAGCGGTGGTCGGGGGATGGAGACCCAGTACTTC. Translating gives CASSGGRGMETQYF.

In its sample, this clonotype was seen many times. The chain links TRBV20-1 to TRBJ2-7; maybe TRBD2 (7 bases). The CDR3 spans 17 residues. Germline V gives CDR1 DFQATT, CDR2 SNEGSKA (reference sequence). V lost 0 bases to trimming and J lost 2 bases, with 20 bases between them. CDR3 nucleotide sequence: TGCAGTGCTAGAGATAGGAGGCTAGCGGACAGAACCTACGAGCAGTACTTC. Translation: CSARDRRLADRTYEQYF.

Sample share makes this clonotype medium-sized (0.01 to 0.1%). The rearrangement links TRBV7-6 to TRBJ2-7; D is undetermined. V dropped 4 bases and J dropped 3 bases, with 10 bases sitting between them. This CDR3 contains 13 residues. Germline V lookup: CDR1 SGHVS, CDR2 FNYEAQ. The CDR3 region is CASSSGPNYEQYF. CDR3 nucleotide sequence: TGTGCCAGCAGCTCTGGACCCAACTACGAGCAGTACTTC. Combining the CDR3 with reference TRBV7-6 and TRBJ2-7 gives the whole variable domain GAGVSQSPRYKVTKRGQDVALRCDPISGHVSLYWYRQALGQGPEFLTYFNYEAQQDKSGLPNDRFSAERPEGSISTLTIQRTEQRDSAMYRCASSSGPNYEQYFGPGTRLTVT.

This clonotype was detected a few times. The chain carries TRBV7-9 and TRBJ2-7, with 7 bases identical to TRBD1. This CDR3 comprises 14 residues. V trimming: 8 bases; J trimming: 0 bases; junction bases outside the gene matches: 7. The germline CDR1 and CDR2 sequences are SEHNR and FQNEAQ (reference sequence). The CDR3 here is CASDKGTDSYEQYF. The CDR3 DNA follows: TGTGCCAGCGATAAGGGGACAGACTCCTACGAGCAGTACTTC.

The chain employs TRBV10-3 and TRBJ2-2; tentative D call: TRBD1 (6 bases). V lost 8 bases and J 1 base, leaving 14 bases between the germline ends. Germline loops: CDR1 ENHRY, CDR2 SYGVKD. This CDR3 has 15 amino acids. In nucleotides, the CDR3 is TGTGCCATCCGACCACGGACAGAGAACACCGGGGAGCTGTTTTTT. Translation: CAIRPRTENTGELFF.

CDR3 loop: CASSLTGTSEKGEQFF. The CDR3 DNA reads as TGTGCCAGCTCACTCACCGGGACTAGCGAGAAGGGTGAGCAGTTCTTC. This chain connects TRBV18 to TRBJ2-1, with 10 bases that match TRBD2. J lost 9 bases, V lost 4 bases, and 12 bases had no gene match. CDR1 is KGHSH and CDR2 is LQKENI in the germline V gene. CDR3 length: 16 amino acids. Full variable domain (missing parts from reference TRBV18 and TRBJ2-1): NAGVMQNPRHLVRRRGQEARLRCSPMKGHSHVYWYRQLPEEGLKFMVYLQKENIIDESGMPKERFSAEFPKEGPSILRIQQVVRGDSAAYFCASSLTGTSEKGEQFFGPGTRLTVL.

With regard to this clonotype: With a much larger clone just one base away, this may be a read error. This chain uses TRBV19 with TRBJ2-7; no clear D. The germline V gene has CDR1 LNHDA and CDR2 SQIVND (reference sequence). The CDR3 loop spans 14 amino acids. CDR3 amino acids: CASSIAVVGYDQYF. The CDR3 DNA is TGTGCCAGTAGTATCGCCGTAGTAGGGTACGACCAGTACTTC.

This clonotype was detected a few times. J is TRBJ2-7 and V is TRBV12-3 or TRBV12-4; D perhaps matches TRBD2 (6 bases). This CDR3 has 15 residues. Trimming removed 2 bases from V and 0 bases from J, with 11 bases in between. CDR3 amino acids: CASSLRDSSSYEQYF. CDR3 sequence (DNA): TGTGCCAGCAGTTTAAGGGACTCGAGCTCCTACGAGCAGTACTTC.

In its sample, this clonotype was seen many times. The chain combines TRBV2 with TRBJ2-1; a possible D gene is TRBD2 (5 bases). Germline CDR1 is SNHLY and CDR2 is FYNNEI. The CDR3 totals 13 residues. The ends were cut back, 5 bases at V and 7 bases at J, with 12 bases in the middle. CDR3 protein: CASSWTPLNEQFF. The CDR3 DNA is TGTGCCAGCAGTTGGACTCCACTGAATGAGCAGTTCTTC.

This clonotype has ten or more counts. The CDR3 reads CASSLDAGVVKETQYF. CDR3 coding DNA: TGTGCCAGCAGCTTAGATGCGGGGGTGGTTAAAGAGACCCAGTACTTC. The chain uses TRBV7-8 and TRBJ2-5, with 7 bases aligning to TRBD2. V lost 1 base and J lost 3; bases outside the gene matches: 8. The CDR3 extends over 16 amino acids. Germline V gene sequence: CDR1 SGHVS, CDR2 FQNEAQ. The full variable domain, completed using reference TRBV7-8 and TRBJ2-5, is GAGVSQSPRYKVAKRGQDVALRCDPISGHVSLFWYQQALGQGPEFLTYFQNEAQLDKSGLPSDRFFAERPEGSVSTLKIQRTQQEDSAVYLCASSLDAGVVKETQYFGPGTRLLVL.